The text below deals with one T cell receptor (beta chain). Its antigen remains unknown. This record belongs to a study of radiotherapy plus CTLA-4 blockade in lung cancer. Background on the study: Patients showed objective responses in about 20% of cases and disease control in roughly 31%. The study, taken as a whole, reports: In blood, after radiotherapy plus ipilimumab, tumor-derived TCR clones expanded.

Patients with chemo-refractory metastatic non-small-cell lung cancer received focal radiation plus CTLA-4 blockade with ipilimumab. The assay was immunoSEQ multiplex PCR, and TCRdb's table has in-frame clones only and misses some. The profile shows roughly 120,000 clones, approximately 84% of them singletons. Germline V CDR1 and CDR2: MNHNS, SASEGT. V lost 4 bases, J lost 9 bases, and 6 bases stayed unmatched. The CDR3 consists of 15 residues. V and J are TRBV6-1 and TRBJ2-1; 13 positions match TRBD2. This TCR derives from a human donor with non-small cell lung cancer who had a partial response to radiotherapy plus ipilimumab. The sequences come from peripheral blood, collected from a patient treated with radiotherapy plus ipilimumab. The CDR3 DNA sequence: TGTGCCAGCAGTGTACTAGCGGGAGGGCCGTTTGAGCAGTTCTTC. As protein: CASSVLAGGPFEQFF.